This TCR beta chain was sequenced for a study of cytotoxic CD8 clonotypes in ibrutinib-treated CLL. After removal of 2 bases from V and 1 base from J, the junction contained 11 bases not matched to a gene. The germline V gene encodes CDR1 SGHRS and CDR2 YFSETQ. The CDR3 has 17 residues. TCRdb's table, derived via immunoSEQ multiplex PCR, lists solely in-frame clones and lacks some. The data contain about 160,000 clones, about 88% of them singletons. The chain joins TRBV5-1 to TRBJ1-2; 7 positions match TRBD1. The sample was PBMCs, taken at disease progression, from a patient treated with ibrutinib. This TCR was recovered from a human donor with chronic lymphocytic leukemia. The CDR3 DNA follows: TGCGCCAGCAGCTTCCCCCAAAGACAGGGAGTTAACTATGGCTACACCTTC. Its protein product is CASSFPQRQGVNYGYTF. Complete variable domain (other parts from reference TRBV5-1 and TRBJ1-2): KAGVTQTPRYLIKTRGQQVTLSCSPISGHRSVSWYQQTPGQGLQFLFEYFSETQRNKGNFPGRFSGRQFSNSRSEMNVSTLELGDSALYLCASSFPQRQGVNYGYTFGSGTRLTVV.